Below, 8 T cell receptor beta chains from the same sample are listed, as sequenced in a study of patients and donors after allogeneic stem cell transplantation. TCRdb analysed the RT-PCR reads with MiXCR anew, one entry per CDR3 protein. The table has a few hundred thousand distinct CDR3 sequences, 13% to 15% seen once. The specimen sequenced was blood, either unsorted or a sorted T cell fraction (not recorded which). The receptors shown here come from a human donor who was either an allogeneic HSCT recipient or a stem cell or donor lymphocyte infusion donor (not recorded which). It is not recorded whose cells these are; they may come from a transplant donor.

The chain combines TRBV21-1 with TRBJ1-4. TRBV21-1 has pseudogene status. The CDR3 spans 12 residues. The CDR3 DNA sequence: TGTGCCAGCAGTTTAAGTGATGAAAAACTGTTTTTT. The encoded protein is CASSLSDEKLFF.

This rearrangement joins TRBV20-1 to TRBJ2-7, with TRBD2 matching over 10 bases. Germline trimming cut 3 bases from V and 7 bases from J; bases unmatched to any gene: 9. CDR1 and CDR2 from the germline V gene are DFQATT and SNEGSKA (reference sequence). The CDR3 is 14 residues long. The CDR3 region has the DNA TGCAGTGCTAGTAGGGCTAGCGGGAGAGATGAGCAGTACTTC. Residues: CSASRASGRDEQYF.

Ten or more counts support this clonotype. V usage is TRBV9 and J usage is TRBJ1-3; a possible D gene is TRBD1 (5 bases). Per the germline V gene, CDR1 is SGDLS and CDR2 is YYNGEE. Trimming removed 0 bases at V and 2 bases at J, with 9 bases between. The CDR3 spans 15 residues. CDR3 protein: CASSVEGQAGNTIYF. The CDR3 DNA reads as TGTGCCAGCAGCGTAGAGGGGCAGGCTGGAAACACCATATATTTT.

The chain employs TRBV3-1 and TRBJ2-5; D assignment may be TRBD1 or TRBD2 (5 bases each). The germline V gene has CDR1 LGHDT and CDR2 YNNKEL (reference sequence). The CDR3 has 14 residues. Trimming took off 4 bases at V and 3 bases at J, with 12 bases between the two ends. This CDR3 reads CASSPRDHEETQYF. CDR3 DNA sequence: TGTGCCAGCAGCCCACGGGACCACGAAGAGACCCAGTACTTC.

This clonotype came up many times. V gene TRBV12-3 or TRBV12-4 combines with J gene TRBJ1-5; 9 positions match TRBD1. The CDR3 is made up of 15 amino acids. V dropped 7 bases and J dropped 2; count of bases not matched to a gene: 6. CDR3 nucleotides: TGTGCCAGCACTCGGGACAGGGATGGCAATCAGCCCCAGCATTTT. Translating it yields CASTRDRDGNQPQHF.

This clonotype was recorded many times. The chain employs TRBV6-5 and TRBJ1-6; 10 positions agree with TRBD1. Germline CDR1 is MNHEY and CDR2 is SVGAGI. This CDR3 has 17 residues. V shed 0 bases, J shed 4 bases, and the junction held 3 bases outside the gene matches. CDR3 protein: CASSYSTGGSYNSPLHF. The DNA for the CDR3 is TGTGCCAGCAGTTACTCGACAGGGGGCTCTTATAATTCACCCCTCCACTTT.

The rearrangement joins TRBV20-1 to TRBJ2-3; 7 nucleotides agree with TRBD1. The CDR3 spans 16 residues. J was trimmed by 5 bases and V by 6 bases; bases with no gene match: 17. The germline V gene encodes CDR1 DFQATT and CDR2 SNEGSKA (reference sequence). The CDR3 coding sequence is TGCAGTGCCCGTGCGCGAGGGGGCGCTCGGTTAGATACGCAGTATTTT. It yields the protein CSARARGGARLDTQYF.

This clonotype was observed a few times. The rearrangement joins TRBV7-9 to TRBJ2-7; D perhaps matches TRBD1 (6 bases). Trimming took off 5 bases at V and 3 bases at J, with 23 bases between the two ends. CDR1 SEHNR and CDR2 FQNEAQ come from the germline V gene (reference sequence). This CDR3 region has 17 residues. The CDR3 region is CASSISPQAGVIYEQYF. Written as DNA, the CDR3 is TGTGCCAGCAGCATCAGCCCACAAGCAGGGGTAATCTACGAGCAGTACTTC.